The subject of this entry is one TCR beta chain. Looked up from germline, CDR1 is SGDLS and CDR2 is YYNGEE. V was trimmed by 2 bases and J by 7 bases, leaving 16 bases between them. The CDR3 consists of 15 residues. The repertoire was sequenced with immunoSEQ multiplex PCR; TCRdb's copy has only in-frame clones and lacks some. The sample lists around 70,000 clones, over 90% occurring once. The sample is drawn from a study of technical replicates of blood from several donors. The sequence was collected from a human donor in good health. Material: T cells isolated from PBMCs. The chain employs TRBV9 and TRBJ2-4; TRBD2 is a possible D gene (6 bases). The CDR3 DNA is TGTGCCAGCAGCGTTCGTAGCGGATCGGAGAACATTCAGTACTTC. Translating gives CASSVRSGSENIQYF.